What follows is one TCR beta chain and its context. These data come from a study of blood T cell repertoires in COVID-19. Study-wide background: The analysed material was cDNA or gDNA that came from T cells, B-cell-depleted T cells, or PBMCs.

Method: immunoSEQ multiplex PCR; TCRdb's copy keeps in-frame clones and lacks some. In the table there are some 110,000 clones, roughly 80% of which are singletons. Per germline, CDR1 SEHNR and CDR2 FQNEAQ (reference sequence). This CDR3 has 13 residues. Trimming pared 5 bases from V and 5 bases from J, leaving 9 bases between. The origin of this receptor is a man between 70 and 80 years old with acute or convalescent COVID-19. The chain recombines TRBV7-9 with TRBJ2-2; D is undetermined. Sequencing was carried out using peripheral blood. CDR3 loop: CASSLWATGELFF. CDR3 DNA: TGTGCCAGCAGCCTCTGGGCTACCGGGGAGCTGTTTTTT.